Listed below are T cell receptor beta chains from one sample, sequenced in a study of beta chain features in type 1 diabetes. TCRdb's table, derived via immunoSEQ multiplex PCR, lists solely in-frame clones and lacks some. Counted here are under 450,000 clones, around 14% occurring once; the ten biggest clones make up around 0.035%. The sequencing input was naive CD4+ T cells from blood. Receptors originate from a man aged 25 to 40 in good health. The CDR3 runs from the conserved cysteine through the conserved F or W. Each record gives: D gene, J gene, clone size, V gene, CDR3 DNA, CDR3 protein. A D gene is named only where the DNA matches it firmly. Clone size is shown for a subset of rows, as once, few, many or a class of expanded clone.

>NA|TRBJ2-6|NA|TRBV11-3
TGTGCCAGCAGCCTATCAAACTCTGGGGCCAACGTCCTGACTTTC
CASSLSNSGANVLTF
>NA|TRBJ2-6|NA|TRBV4-2
TGTGCCAGCAGCCAAGGACGGATCTCTGGGGCCAACGTCCTGACTTTC
CASSQGRISGANVLTF
>TRBD2|TRBJ2-1|NA|TRBV9
TGTGCCAGCAGCGTAGATACTGGTCCCCTTACTAGCGGGCGATACAATGAGCAGTTCTTC
CASSVDTGPLTSGRYNEQFF
>NA|TRBJ2-3|NA|TRBV4-3
TGCGCCAGCAGCTATGGTGGCACGCAGTATTTT
CASSYGGTQYF
>NA|TRBJ2-1|few|TRBV9
TGTGCCAGCAGCGTAGGGGTACAGGCCCTTTCTGAGCAGTTCTTC
CASSVGVQALSEQFF
>NA|TRBJ2-6|many|TRBV7-2
TGTGCCAGCAGCTCCATGTCTGGGGCCAACGTCCTGACTTTC
CASSSMSGANVLTF
>TRBD1|TRBJ1-4|NA|TRBV15
TGTGCCAAAGGACAGGGGTCAAGCGAAAAACTGTTTTTT
CAKGQGSSEKLFF
>TRBD1|TRBJ2-1|NA|TRBV7-8
TGTGCCAGCAGCGTTGACAGGGCCCGTGAGCAGTTCTTC
CASSVDRAREQFF
>NA|TRBJ2-7|few|TRBV25-1
TGTGCCAGCAGTGAGGGCTACGAGCAGTACTTC
CASSEGYEQYF
>NA|TRBJ1-6|few|TRBV9
TGTGCCAGCAGCGTCAGAGATTCACCCCTCCACTTT
CASSVRDSPLHF
>NA|TRBJ2-1|NA|TRBV12-5
TGTGCTAGTGGTATGGGGCGGGGTGAGCAGTTCTTC
CASGMGRGEQFF